Listed below are T cell receptor beta chains from one sample, sequenced in a study of human T cells and chemical hapten exposure. TCRdb reprocessed the 5' RACE reads with MiXCR, giving one entry per CDR3 protein. The table includes 100,000 to 120,000 distinct CDR3 sequences, more than 15% detected once. Receptors originate from a human donor in good health. The CDR3 runs from the conserved cysteine through the conserved F or W. A D gene is named only where the DNA matches it firmly. Only part of the rows carry a size: once, few, many, or a class if the clone is expanded.

cdr3_nt: TGTGCCTGGAGTGCCCGGGGGCCCCCCAATGAGCAGTTCTTC; cdr3_aa: CAWSARGPPNEQFF; clone_size: NA; v_call: TRBV30; d_call: NA; j_call: TRBJ2-1
cdr3_nt: TGTGCCAGCAGTGTCGTCCAGGGGGCGACCCTAGCGCCCCAGCATTTT; cdr3_aa: CASSVVQGATLAPQHF; clone_size: NA; v_call: TRBV28; d_call: TRBD1; j_call: TRBJ1-5
cdr3_nt: TGTGCCAGCAGCAAGCGAGCAGATACGCAGTATTTT; cdr3_aa: CASSKRADTQYF; clone_size: few; v_call: TRBV3-1; d_call: NA; j_call: TRBJ2-3
cdr3_nt: TGTGCCAGTAGTATAGATACGTTAGACAGCCCACTAACAACTCAGCCCCAGCATTTT; cdr3_aa: CASSIDTLDSPLTTQPQHF; clone_size: NA; v_call: TRBV19; d_call: NA; j_call: TRBJ1-5
cdr3_nt: TGTGCCAGCAGTGACCGGCTATCCTATGGCTACACCTTC; cdr3_aa: CASSDRLSYGYTF; clone_size: NA; v_call: TRBV25-1; d_call: NA; j_call: TRBJ1-2
cdr3_nt: TGTGCCAGCAGTGAAGGAAAGGCGGGAGCCACAGATACGCAGTATTTT; cdr3_aa: CASSEGKAGATDTQYF; clone_size: NA; v_call: TRBV25-1; d_call: TRBD2; j_call: TRBJ2-3
cdr3_nt: TGTGCCAGCAGCCCCAACGGGGTCCATAGGATCGGGGACTACGAGCAGTACTTC; cdr3_aa: CASSPNGVHRIGDYEQYF; clone_size: NA; v_call: TRBV7-2; d_call: NA; j_call: TRBJ2-7
cdr3_nt: TGTGCCAGCAGCTTATCTGGATTTGAAGCTTTCTTT; cdr3_aa: CASSLSGFEAFF; clone_size: NA; v_call: TRBV7-9; d_call: NA; j_call: TRBJ1-1
cdr3_nt: TGTGCCAGCAGTCCCCTCCTTGAAAACACCATATATTTT; cdr3_aa: CASSPLLENTIYF; clone_size: NA; v_call: TRBV27; d_call: NA; j_call: TRBJ1-3
cdr3_nt: TGTGCCAGTAGTATCCGTAGCGGGATTCGCAATGAGCAGTTCTTC; cdr3_aa: CASSIRSGIRNEQFF; clone_size: NA; v_call: TRBV19; d_call: TRBD2; j_call: TRBJ2-1
cdr3_nt: TGCGCCAGCAGCTTGTTGGCAGGCGATCAGCCCCAGCATTTT; cdr3_aa: CASSLLAGDQPQHF; clone_size: few; v_call: TRBV5-1; d_call: NA; j_call: TRBJ1-5
cdr3_nt: TGTGCCAGCAGCCTAGCGGGAGAAGTCGAGACCCAGTACTTC; cdr3_aa: CASSLAGEVETQYF; clone_size: NA; v_call: TRBV3-1; d_call: TRBD2; j_call: TRBJ2-5
cdr3_nt: TGTGCCAGCAGCTTAACTAGCGGGAGGGCCTTACATGAGCAGTTCTTC; cdr3_aa: CASSLTSGRALHEQFF; clone_size: NA; v_call: TRBV7-3; d_call: TRBD2; j_call: TRBJ2-1
cdr3_nt: TGTGCCAGCAGTCAGACCGGGACTAGCCTTGAGCAGTTCTTC; cdr3_aa: CASSQTGTSLEQFF; clone_size: many; v_call: TRBV28; d_call: TRBD2; j_call: TRBJ2-1